Shown below are 12 T cell receptor beta chains from a single sample sequenced in a study of shared T cell receptors in the human thymus. Sequencing was performed with immunoSEQ multiplex PCR; in TCRdb, only in-frame clones are kept and a portion is missing. The sample yields hundreds of thousands of clones, 87% seen once. The same data also went into a second study, on human thymus T cells.

Sequenced sample: thymocytes. The origin of the receptors is a boy younger than two with a congenital heart defect.

The V call is TRBV5-6, the J call TRBJ2-7; perhaps TRBD1 as D (6 bases). The CDR3 runs 13 residues. Germline V gene sequence: CDR1 SGHDT, CDR2 YYEEEE. V gave up 7 bases and J gave up 2 bases, with 13 bases separating them. The CDR3 region is CASFRGDTYEQYF. The CDR3 DNA reads as TGTGCCAGCTTCAGGGGTGACACCTACGAGCAGTACTTC.

The chain combines TRBV25-1 with TRBJ2-7, with a possible D match to TRBD2 (6 bases). The V gene's germline CDR1 is MGHDK and CDR2 SYGVNS. V was trimmed by 5 bases and J by 0 bases, leaving 17 bases between them. The CDR3 extends over 16 amino acids. CDR3 nucleotides: TGTGCCAGCAGTTTGCGGGGCCCCCTAAGCTCCTACGAGCAGTACTTC. Translating it yields CASSLRGPLSSYEQYF.

The chain's CDR3 is CASSLTEGGYQPQHF. CDR3 DNA: TGTGCCAGCAGCTTAACAGAGGGAGGATATCAGCCCCAGCATTTT. The chain combines TRBV7-2 with TRBJ1-5; no firm D call. The CDR3 is made up of 15 amino acids. Trimming took off 2 bases at V and 5 bases at J, with 13 bases between the two ends. The germline V gene encodes CDR1 SGHTA and CDR2 FQGNSA. Together with reference TRBV7-2 and TRBJ1-5, the CDR3 gives the full variable domain: GAGVSQSPSNKVTEKGKDVELRCDPISGHTALYWYRQSLGQGLEFLIYFQGNSAPDKSGLPSDRFSAERTGGSVSTLTIQRTQQEDSAVYLCASSLTEGGYQPQHFGDGTRLSIL.

This rearrangement joins TRBV2 to TRBJ1-2, with no clear D. There are 13 residues in the CDR3. Germline V gene lookup returns CDR1 SNHLY and CDR2 FYNNEI. Trimming pared 2 bases from V and 4 bases from J, leaving 8 bases between. CDR3 in amino acids: CASSESAAYGYTF. CDR3 DNA: TGTGCCAGCAGTGAAAGCGCAGCCTATGGCTACACCTTC.

This chain uses TRBV30 with TRBJ2-1, with 10 bases identical to TRBD1. J gave up 3 bases and V 2 bases, and 4 bases lay outside the gene matches. This CDR3 is 15 amino acids long. The germline gives CDR1 GTSNPN, CDR2 SVGIG (reference sequence). CDR3 coding DNA: TGTGCCTGGAGTTCGGACAGGGGGGGCTACAATGAGCAGTTCTTC. Amino acid sequence: CAWSSDRGGYNEQFF. Together with reference TRBV30 and TRBJ2-1, the CDR3 gives the full variable domain: SQTIHQWPATLVQPVGSPLSLECTVEGTSNPNLYWYRQAAGRGLQLLFYSVGIGQISSEVPQNLSASRPQDRQFILSSKKLLLSDSGFYLCAWSSDRGGYNEQFFGPGTRLTVL.

V is TRBV4-3 and J is TRBJ2-2; TRBD2 matches 7 bases. Germline trimming cut 5 bases from V and 1 base from J; bases unmatched to any gene: 4. Germline V lookup: CDR1 LGHNA, CDR2 YSLEER. The CDR3 is 15 amino acids. Written as DNA, the CDR3 is TGCGCCAGCAGCAAACTAGCGAGGAACACCGGGGAGCTGTTTTTT. Translation gives CASSKLARNTGELFF.

V is TRBV7-9 and J is TRBJ2-3; 15 bases match TRBD2. J lost 2 bases, V lost 1 base, and 1 base had no gene match. The CDR3 length is 17 residues. Germline-derived CDR1 and CDR2 are SEHNR and FQNEAQ (reference sequence). CDR3 protein: CASSLGTSGGDTDTQYF. The CDR3 DNA is TGTGCCAGCAGCTTAGGGACTAGCGGGGGGGACACAGATACGCAGTATTTT.

The CDR3 nucleotides are TGCGCCAGCAGCCAAGGAAACAGTGATACTGAAGCTTTCTTT. It is translated as CASSQGNSDTEAFF. This chain uses TRBV4-1 with TRBJ1-1; D remains unclear. V was pared by 1 base and J by 5 bases, with 11 bases between. Germline CDR1 reads MGHRA; CDR2 reads YSYEKL. This CDR3 spans 14 amino acids.

The rearrangement joins TRBV19 to TRBJ1-2; 9 bases are a match to TRBD1. The trim removed 3 bases at V and 8 bases at J, leaving 7 bases unmatched. CDR1 and CDR2 (germline): LNHDA, SQIVND (reference sequence). This CDR3 is 14 amino acids long. This CDR3 reads CASSIIGQGNGYTF. The CDR3, as DNA: TGTGCCAGTAGTATTATCGGACAGGGGAACGGCTACACCTTC.

The chain has TRBV6-6 and TRBJ2-1; D may be TRBD1 (7 bases). Trimming shortened V by 5 bases and J by 7 bases, and 15 bases separated the two germline ends. This CDR3 has 14 amino acids. CDR1 and CDR2 from the germline V gene are MNHNY and SVGAGI (reference sequence). The CDR3 spells CASSTTGAGNEQFF. CDR3 in DNA: TGTGCCAGCAGTACCACAGGGGCGGGAAATGAGCAGTTCTTC.

The rearrangement links TRBV28 to TRBJ2-7; 8 nucleotides agree with TRBD2. Germline V gives CDR1 MDHEN, CDR2 SYDVKM. CDR3 length: 13 amino acids. V gave up 3 bases and J gave up 6 bases; unmatched junction bases: 4. As DNA, the CDR3 is TGTGCCAGCAGTTTCGCAGCGGGAGTCGAGCAGTACTTC. The encoded protein is CASSFAAGVEQYF.

In its sample, this clone was seen a few times. The chain is built from TRBV19 and TRBJ1-1; D may be TRBD1 (5 bases). The V end lost 5 bases, the J end lost 1 base, and 17 bases lay between the germline ends. CDR3 size: 16 residues. Germline CDR1 and CDR2: LNHDA and SQIVND (reference sequence). CDR3 region: CASSRWNGGKNTEAFF. The CDR3, as DNA: TGTGCCAGTAGTCGATGGAATGGGGGGAAGAACACTGAAGCTTTCTTT.